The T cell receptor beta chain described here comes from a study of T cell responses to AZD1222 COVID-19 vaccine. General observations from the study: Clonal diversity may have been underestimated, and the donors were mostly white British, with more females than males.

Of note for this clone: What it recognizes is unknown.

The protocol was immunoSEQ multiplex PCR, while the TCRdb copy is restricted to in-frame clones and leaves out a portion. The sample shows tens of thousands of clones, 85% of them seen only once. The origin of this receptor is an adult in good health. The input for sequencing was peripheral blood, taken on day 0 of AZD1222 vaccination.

The DNA of the CDR3 is TGTGCCAGCAGAAGGACTAGCGGCGGCTCCTACAATGAGCAGTTCTTC. This encodes CASRRTSGGSYNEQFF. The chain uses TRBV2 and TRBJ2-1; 10 bases line up with TRBD2. Per germline, CDR1 SNHLY and CDR2 FYNNEI. Trimming cost V 6 bases and J 0 bases; bases outside gene matches: 5. The CDR3 sequence is 16 residues long.